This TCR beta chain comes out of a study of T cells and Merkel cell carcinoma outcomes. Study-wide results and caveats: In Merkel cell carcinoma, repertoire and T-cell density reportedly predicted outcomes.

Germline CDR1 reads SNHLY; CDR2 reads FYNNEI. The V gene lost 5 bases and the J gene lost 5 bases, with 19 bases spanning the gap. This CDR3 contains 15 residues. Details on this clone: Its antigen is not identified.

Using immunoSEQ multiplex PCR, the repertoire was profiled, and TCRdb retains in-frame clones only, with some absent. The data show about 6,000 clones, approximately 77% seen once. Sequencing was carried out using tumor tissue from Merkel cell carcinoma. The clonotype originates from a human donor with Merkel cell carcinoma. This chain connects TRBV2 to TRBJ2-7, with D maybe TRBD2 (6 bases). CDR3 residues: CASSNQGPTSHEQYF. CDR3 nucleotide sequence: TGTGCCAGCAGTAACCAAGGGCCGACTAGTCACGAGCAGTACTTC.